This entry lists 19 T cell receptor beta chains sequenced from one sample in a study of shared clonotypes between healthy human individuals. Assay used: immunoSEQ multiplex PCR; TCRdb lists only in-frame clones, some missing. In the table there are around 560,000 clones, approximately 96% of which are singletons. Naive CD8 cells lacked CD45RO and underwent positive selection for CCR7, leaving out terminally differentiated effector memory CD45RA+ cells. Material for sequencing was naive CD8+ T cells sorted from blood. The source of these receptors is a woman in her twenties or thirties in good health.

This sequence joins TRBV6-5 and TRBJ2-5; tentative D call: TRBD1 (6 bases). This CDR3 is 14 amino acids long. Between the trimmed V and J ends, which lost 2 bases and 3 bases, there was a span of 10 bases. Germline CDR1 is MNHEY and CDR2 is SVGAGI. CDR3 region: CASSYEGVKETQYF. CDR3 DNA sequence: TGTGCCAGCAGTTACGAGGGGGTAAAAGAGACCCAGTACTTC.

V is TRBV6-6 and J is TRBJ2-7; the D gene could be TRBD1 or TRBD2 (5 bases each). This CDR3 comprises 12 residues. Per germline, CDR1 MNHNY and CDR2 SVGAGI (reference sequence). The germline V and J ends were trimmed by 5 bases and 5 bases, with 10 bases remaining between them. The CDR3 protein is CASSPGAHEQYF. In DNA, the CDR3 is TGTGCCAGCAGTCCCGGGGCGCACGAGCAGTACTTC.

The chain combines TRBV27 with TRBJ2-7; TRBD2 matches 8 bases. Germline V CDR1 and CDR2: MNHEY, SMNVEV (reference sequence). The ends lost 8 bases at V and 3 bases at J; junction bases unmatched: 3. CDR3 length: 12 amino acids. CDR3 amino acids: CASGAGVYEQYF. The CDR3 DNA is TGTGCCAGCGGAGCGGGAGTCTACGAGCAGTACTTC.

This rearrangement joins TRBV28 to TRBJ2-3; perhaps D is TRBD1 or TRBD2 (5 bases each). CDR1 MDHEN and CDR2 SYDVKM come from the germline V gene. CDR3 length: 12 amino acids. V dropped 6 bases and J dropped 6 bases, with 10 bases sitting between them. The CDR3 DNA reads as TGTGCCAGCAGCTGGGACGGTGATACGCAGTATTTT. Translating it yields CASSWDGDTQYF.

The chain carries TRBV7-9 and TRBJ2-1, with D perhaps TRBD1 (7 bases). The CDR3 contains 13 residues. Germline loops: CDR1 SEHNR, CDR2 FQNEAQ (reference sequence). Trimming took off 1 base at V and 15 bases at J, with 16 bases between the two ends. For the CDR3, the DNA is TGTGCCAGCAGCTTAGGAGACAGGGACTTTGGGTTCTTC. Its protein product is CASSLGDRDFGFF.

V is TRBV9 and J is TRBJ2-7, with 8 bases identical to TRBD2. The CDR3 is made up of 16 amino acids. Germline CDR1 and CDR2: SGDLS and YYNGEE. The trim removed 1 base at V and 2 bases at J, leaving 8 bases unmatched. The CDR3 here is CASSVSLSGGTYEQYF. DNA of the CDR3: TGTGCCAGCAGCGTAAGTCTAAGCGGGGGAACCTACGAGCAGTACTTC.

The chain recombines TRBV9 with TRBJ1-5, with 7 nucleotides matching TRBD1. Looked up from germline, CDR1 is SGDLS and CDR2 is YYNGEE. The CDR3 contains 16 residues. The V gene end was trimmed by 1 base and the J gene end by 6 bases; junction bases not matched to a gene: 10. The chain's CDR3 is CASSVLAGGFCQPQHF. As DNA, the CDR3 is TGTGCCAGCAGCGTACTGGCAGGGGGTTTTTGTCAGCCCCAGCATTTT.

The CDR3 DNA follows: TGTGCCAGCAGTGAGGATGCCACCCTCCCAGGCTATGGCTACACCTTC. The encoded protein is CASSEDATLPGYGYTF. The chain links TRBV6-1 to TRBJ1-2, with no clear D. The V gene's germline CDR1 is MNHNS and CDR2 SASEGT. The CDR3 loop spans 16 amino acids. Trimming left V 3 bases short and J 4 bases short, with 18 bases between.

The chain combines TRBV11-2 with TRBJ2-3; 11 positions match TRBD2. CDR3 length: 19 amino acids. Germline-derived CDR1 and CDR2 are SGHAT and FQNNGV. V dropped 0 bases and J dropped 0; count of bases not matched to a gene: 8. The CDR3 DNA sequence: TGTGCCAGCAGCTTAGATCCGGTTAGCGGGAGGGCTAGCACAGATACGCAGTATTTT. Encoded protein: CASSLDPVSGRASTDTQYF.

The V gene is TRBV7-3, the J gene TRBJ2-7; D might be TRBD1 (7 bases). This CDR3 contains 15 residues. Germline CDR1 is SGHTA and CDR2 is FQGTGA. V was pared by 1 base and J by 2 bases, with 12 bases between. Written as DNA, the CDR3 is TGTGCCAGCAGCTTAAGCCCAGGGGGGACCTACGAGCAGTACTTC. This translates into CASSLSPGGTYEQYF.

In nucleotides, the CDR3 is TGTGCCAGCACCGACAGGGGGATTAACACTGAAGCTTTCTTT. This encodes CASTDRGINTEAFF. The chain employs TRBV28 and TRBJ1-1, with 9 bases aligning to TRBD1. V dropped 7 bases and J dropped 2; count of bases not matched to a gene: 5. The CDR3 runs 14 residues. Per the germline V gene, CDR1 is MDHEN and CDR2 is SYDVKM.

For the CDR3, the DNA is TGCGCCAGCAGCCATCGCCTCCCCCGGGACAGGGGATATACAGATACGCAGTATTTT. Translating it yields CASSHRLPRDRGYTDTQYF. V is TRBV4-1 and J is TRBJ2-3, with 10 bases lining up with TRBD1. The junction had 15 bases not matched to a gene; V was cut back by 3 bases and J by 3 bases. CDR3 length: 19 amino acids. Germline V CDR1 and CDR2: MGHRA, YSYEKL.

Written as DNA, the CDR3 is TGTGCCAGCAGCTCCCGGGACGGAGCCTACGAGCAGTACTTC. Amino acids: CASSSRDGAYEQYF. The chain couples TRBV11-2 to TRBJ2-7; D may correspond to TRBD1 or TRBD2 (5 bases each). Deletions cut 4 bases from V and 2 bases from J, with 12 bases between. Germline V gene sequence: CDR1 SGHAT, CDR2 FQNNGV. This CDR3 region has 14 residues.

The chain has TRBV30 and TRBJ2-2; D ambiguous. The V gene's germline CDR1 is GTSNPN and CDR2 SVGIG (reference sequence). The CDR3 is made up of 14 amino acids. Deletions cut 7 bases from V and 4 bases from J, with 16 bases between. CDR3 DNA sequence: TGTGCCTCCCACCCTTTACTCCCCACCGGGGAGCTGTTTTTT. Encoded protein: CASHPLLPTGELFF. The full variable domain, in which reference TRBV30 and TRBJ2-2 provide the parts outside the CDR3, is SQTIHQWPATLVQPVGSPLSLECTVEGTSNPNLYWYRQAAGRGLQLLFYSVGIGQISSEVPQNLSASRPQDRQFILSSKKLLLSDSGFYLCASHPLLPTGELFFGEGSRLTVL.

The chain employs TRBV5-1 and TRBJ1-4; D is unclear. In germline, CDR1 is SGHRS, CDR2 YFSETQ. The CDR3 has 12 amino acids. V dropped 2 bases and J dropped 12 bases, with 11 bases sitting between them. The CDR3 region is CASSFGLPELFF. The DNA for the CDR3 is TGCGCCAGCAGCTTCGGCCTGCCCGAACTGTTTTTT.

The CDR3 loop reads CASSVSGINEKLFF. The CDR3 bases are TGTGCCAGCAGCGTAAGTGGGATAAATGAAAAACTGTTTTTT. The genes are TRBV9 and TRBJ1-4; D is ambiguous. The CDR3 sequence is 14 residues long. Germline loops: CDR1 SGDLS, CDR2 YYNGEE. Trimming left V 1 base short and J 5 bases short, with 9 bases between.

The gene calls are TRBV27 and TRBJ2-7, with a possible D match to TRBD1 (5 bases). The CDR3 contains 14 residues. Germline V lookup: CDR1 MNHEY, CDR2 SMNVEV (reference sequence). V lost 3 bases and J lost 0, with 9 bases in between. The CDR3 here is CASSFVDTSYEQYF. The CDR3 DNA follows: TGTGCCAGCAGTTTCGTGGACACCTCCTACGAGCAGTACTTC.

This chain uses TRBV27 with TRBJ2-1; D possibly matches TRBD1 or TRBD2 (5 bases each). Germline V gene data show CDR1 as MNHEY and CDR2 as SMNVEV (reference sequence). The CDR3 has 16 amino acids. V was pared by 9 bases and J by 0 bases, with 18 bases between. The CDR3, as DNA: TGTGCCAGTTCCTTTGCCGGGGCGAGCTCCTACAATGAGCAGTTCTTC. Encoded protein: CASSFAGASSYNEQFF.

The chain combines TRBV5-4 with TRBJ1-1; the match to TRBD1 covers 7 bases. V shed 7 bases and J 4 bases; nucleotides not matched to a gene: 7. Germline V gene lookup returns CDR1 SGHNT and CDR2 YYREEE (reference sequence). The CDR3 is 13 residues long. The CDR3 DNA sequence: TGTGCCAGCGAAAACAGGGGCGGCACTGAAGCTTTCTTT. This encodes CASENRGGTEAFF.